The 11 T cell receptor beta chains in this list originate from one sample, sequenced in a study of beta chain features in type 1 diabetes. Study-level results: TCRB CDR3s were moderately but significantly shorter in Type 1 diabetes patients in all four CD4+ subsets.

Expressed TCRB transcripts were sequenced because the entire RNA isolate underwent reverse transcription. Here immunoSEQ multiplex PCR was the method, and the copy in TCRdb shows in-frame clones only, minus some. The sample has about 52,000 clones, 42% seen once. These receptors have no known antigen. Material: Tregs from blood. These receptors all stem from a man aged 25 to 40 with type 1 diabetes.

With regard to this clone: Its ends do not fully match the called genes, so a read error is possible. This rearrangement joins TRBV6-1 to TRBJ1-2; D possibly corresponds to TRBD1 (6 bases). This CDR3 has 11 amino acids. Germline CDR1 reads MNHNS; CDR2 reads SASEGT. The CDR3 sequence is CASSEVLGGYF. In nucleotides, the CDR3 is TGTGCCAGCAGTGAAGTCCTTGGGGGCTACTTC.

In DNA, the CDR3 is TGTGCCAGCTCACCAAGCACCGGGACACTATCCTACGAGCAGTACTTC. The encoded protein is CASSPSTGTLSYEQYF. The rearrangement joins TRBV18 to TRBJ2-7, with a weak D call TRBD1 (6 bases). The V end was cut by 2 bases, the J end by 1 base, with 15 bases between. The CDR3 extends over 16 amino acids. Germline CDR1 KGHSH, CDR2 LQKENI.

This clone came up a few times. Other DNA sequences in this specimen translate into the identical CDR3. The V gene is TRBV5-1, the J gene TRBJ2-3; D call uncertain. Germline V gives CDR1 SGHRS, CDR2 YFSETQ. Trimming took off 0 bases at V and 6 bases at J, with 5 bases between the two ends. This CDR3 is built from 12 residues. The CDR3 DNA follows: TGCGCCAGCAGCTTGGTATCCGATACGCAGTATTTT. Its protein is CASSLVSDTQYF.

This clone was seen only a few times. The chain combines TRBV28 with TRBJ1-2, with 7 positions matching TRBD1. Germline CDR1 MDHEN, CDR2 SYDVKM. This CDR3 has 15 residues. J lost 2 bases, V lost 4 bases, and 7 bases had no gene match. Here the CDR3 DNA reads TGTGCCAGCAGTTCACCGTCAGGGGGGAACTATGGCTACACCTTC. The encoded protein is CASSSPSGGNYGYTF.

The table lists this clone with a few counts. The chain uses TRBV10-3 and TRBJ2-5, with 10 bases matching TRBD1. With the DNA end fitting TRBJ2-7 better, the J assignment may be wrong. Germline CDR1 reads ENHRY; CDR2 reads SYGVKD. The CDR3 consists of 15 residues. CDR3 DNA sequence: TGTGCCATCAGAGAAGACAGGGGGCTCTCCTACGAGCAGTACTTC. It translates to CAIREDRGLSYEQYF.

This clone occurred a few times. The rearrangement joins TRBV6-1 to TRBJ1-1, with TRBD1 as a possible D gene (6 bases). V lost 2 bases and J 5 bases, leaving 12 bases between the germline ends. The CDR3 is 14 amino acids. Germline V gives CDR1 MNHNS, CDR2 SASEGT. The CDR3 bases are TGTGCCAGCAGTGAATACCCAGGGGTTACTGAAGCTTTCTTT. Translating it yields CASSEYPGVTEAFF.

The genes are TRBV5-1 and TRBJ2-1; D may be TRBD2 (5 bases). Germline V gene sequence: CDR1 SGHRS, CDR2 YFSETQ. V was cut by 5 bases and J by 9 bases, with 9 bases left in between. This CDR3 contains 11 residues. The CDR3 spells CASSHGGEQFF. The CDR3 DNA follows: TGCGCCAGCAGTCACGGAGGTGAGCAGTTCTTC.

The chain couples TRBV25-1 to TRBJ2-5; D possibly corresponds to TRBD2 (5 bases). Trimming took off 3 bases at V and 2 bases at J, with 13 bases between the two ends. Per the germline V gene, CDR1 is MGHDK and CDR2 is SYGVNS. CDR3 size: 15 residues. The CDR3 nucleotides read TGTGCCAGCAGTGACCCCCACACGGGACAAGAGACCCAGTACTTC. This encodes CASSDPHTGQETQYF.

This chain uses TRBV4-1 with TRBJ2-2, with D possibly TRBD1 on 7 matching bases. There are 19 residues in the CDR3. Per the germline V gene, CDR1 is MGHRA and CDR2 is YSYEKL. V lost 2 bases and J 0 bases, leaving 19 bases between the germline ends. CDR3 amino acids: CASSQRDSSGMANTGELFF. The CDR3 DNA reads TGCGCCAGCAGCCAAAGGGACAGTAGCGGAATGGCGAACACCGGGGAGCTGTTTTTT.

The CDR3 loop is CASAWTSTDTQYF. The CDR3 DNA follows: TGTGCCAGCGCCTGGACTAGCACAGATACGCAGTATTTT. This rearrangement joins TRBV6-4 to TRBJ2-3, with a tentative D call TRBD2 (5 bases). This CDR3 contains 13 residues. Germline V gives CDR1 MRHNA, CDR2 SNTAGT. The V and J ends lost 8 bases and 0 bases respectively, with 9 bases between them.

This clone has just a few counts. The rearrangement uses TRBV28 and TRBJ2-3, with D unclear. V lost 6 bases, J lost 4 bases, and 14 bases lay in between. The germline gives CDR1 MDHEN, CDR2 SYDVKM. This CDR3 is built from 14 residues. CDR3 bases: TGTGCCAGCAGCCCGCTTTCCGAGGCAGATACGCAGTATTTT. It translates to CASSPLSEADTQYF.